The sequence of this T cell receptor (beta chain) was determined in a study of CD8+ T cells in alopecia areata. On the study more broadly: Among treated patients, severity was scored by affected scalp area percentage.

RNA, once extracted, was reverse transcribed into cDNA for use as the sequencing template. Profiled with immunoSEQ multiplex PCR; TCRdb holds only in-frame clones, not every one. This table holds 170,000 or so clones, about 60% found once. The sample's treatment: oral pan-JAK inhibitor, 5-10 mg twice daily. This clone showed up just a few times. Its antigen is unidentified. Compared with germline, one end of the junction differs, possibly owing to a read error. Points from the study as a whole: Clonality in the scalp and expanded CD8+ clones ranked among the top 100 were significantly decreased by tofacitinib.

Germline loops: CDR1 SNHLY, CDR2 FYNNEI. CDR3 length: 12 residues. This TCR derives from a human donor with alopecia areata. This sequence joins TRBV2 and TRBJ2-2, with D uncertain. This material consisted of CD8+ T cells sorted from blood, taken at week 24, from a patient treated with tofacitinib. The CDR3 region is CASKGLAGELFF. For the CDR3, the DNA is TGTGCGAGCAAGGGCCTGGCCGGGGAGCTGTTTTTT.